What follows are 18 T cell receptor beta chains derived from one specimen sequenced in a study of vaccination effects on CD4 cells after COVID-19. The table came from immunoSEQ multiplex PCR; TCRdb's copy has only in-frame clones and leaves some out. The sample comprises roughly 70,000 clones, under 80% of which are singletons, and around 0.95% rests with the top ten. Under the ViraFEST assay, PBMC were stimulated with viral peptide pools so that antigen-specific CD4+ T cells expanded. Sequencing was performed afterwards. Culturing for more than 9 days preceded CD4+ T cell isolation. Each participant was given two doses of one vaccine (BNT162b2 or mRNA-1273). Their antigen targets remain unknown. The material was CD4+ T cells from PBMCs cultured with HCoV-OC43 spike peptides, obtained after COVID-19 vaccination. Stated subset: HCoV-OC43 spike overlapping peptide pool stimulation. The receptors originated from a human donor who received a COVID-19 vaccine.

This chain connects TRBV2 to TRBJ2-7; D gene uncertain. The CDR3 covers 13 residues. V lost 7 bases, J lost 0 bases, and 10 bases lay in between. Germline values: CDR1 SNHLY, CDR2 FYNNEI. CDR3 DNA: TGTGCCAGCAAGGCAGTGAGCTCCTACGAGCAGTACGTC. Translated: CASKAVSSYEQYV.

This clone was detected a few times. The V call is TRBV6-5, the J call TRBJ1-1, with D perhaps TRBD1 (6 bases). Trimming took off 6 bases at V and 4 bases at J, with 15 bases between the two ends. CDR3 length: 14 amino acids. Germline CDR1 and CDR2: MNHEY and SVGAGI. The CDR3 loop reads CASRNRASGTEAFF. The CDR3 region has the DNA TGTGCCAGCAGAAACAGGGCCTCGGGCACTGAAGCTTTCTTT.

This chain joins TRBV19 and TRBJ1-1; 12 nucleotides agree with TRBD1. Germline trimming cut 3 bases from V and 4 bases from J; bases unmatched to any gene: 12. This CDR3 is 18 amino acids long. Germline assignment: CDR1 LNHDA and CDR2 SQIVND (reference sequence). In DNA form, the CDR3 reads TGTGCCAGTAGTATGGGGCCGGGACAGGGGGCCTCTGGCACTGAAGCTTTCTTT. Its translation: CASSMGPGQGASGTEAFF.

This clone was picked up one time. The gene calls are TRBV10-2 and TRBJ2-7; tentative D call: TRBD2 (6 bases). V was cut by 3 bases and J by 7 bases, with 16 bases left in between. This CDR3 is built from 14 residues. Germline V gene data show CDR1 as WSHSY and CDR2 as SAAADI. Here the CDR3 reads CASSDGGSRLEQYV. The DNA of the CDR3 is TGCGCCAGCAGTGACGGGGGATCCCGCCTGGAGCAGTACGTC.

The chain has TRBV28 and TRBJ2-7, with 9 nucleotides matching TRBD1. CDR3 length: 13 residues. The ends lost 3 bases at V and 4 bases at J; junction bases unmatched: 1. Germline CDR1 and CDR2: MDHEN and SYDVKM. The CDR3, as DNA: TGTGCCAGCAGTTTGGGACAGGGTTACGAGCAGTACGTC. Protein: CASSLGQGYEQYV.

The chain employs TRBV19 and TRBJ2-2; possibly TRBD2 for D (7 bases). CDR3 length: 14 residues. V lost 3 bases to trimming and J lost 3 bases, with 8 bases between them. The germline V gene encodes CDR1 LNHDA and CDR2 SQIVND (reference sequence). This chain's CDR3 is CASSMGGHTGELFF. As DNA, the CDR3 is TGTGCCAGTAGTATGGGGGGGCACACCGGGGAGCTGTTTTTT. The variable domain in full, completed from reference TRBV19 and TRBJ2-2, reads DGGITQSPKYLFRKEGQNVTLSCEQNLNHDAMYWYRQDPGQGLRLIYYSQIVNDFQKGDIAEGYSVSREKKESFPLTVTSAQKNPTAFYLCASSMGGHTGELFFGEGSRLTVL.

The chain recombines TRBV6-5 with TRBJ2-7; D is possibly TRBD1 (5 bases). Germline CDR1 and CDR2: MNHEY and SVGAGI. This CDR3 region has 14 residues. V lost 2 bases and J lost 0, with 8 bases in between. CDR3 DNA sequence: TGTGCCAGCAGTTACAGCAGGGTCTCCTACGAGCAGTACGTC. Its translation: CASSYSRVSYEQYV.

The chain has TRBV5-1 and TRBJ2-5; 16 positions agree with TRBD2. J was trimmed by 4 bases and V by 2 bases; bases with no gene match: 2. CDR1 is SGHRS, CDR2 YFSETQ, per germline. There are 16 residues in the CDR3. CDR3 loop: CASSFGTSGGGETQYF. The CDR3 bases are TGCGCCAGCAGCTTCGGGACTAGCGGGGGGGGAGAGACCCAGTACTTC.

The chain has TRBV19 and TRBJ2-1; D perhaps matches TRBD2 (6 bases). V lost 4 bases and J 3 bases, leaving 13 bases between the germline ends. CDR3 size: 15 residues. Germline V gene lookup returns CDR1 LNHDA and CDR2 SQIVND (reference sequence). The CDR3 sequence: CASSKEGKVYNEQFF. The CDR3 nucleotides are TGTGCCAGTAGTAAGGAGGGGAAGGTCTACAATGAGCAGTTCTTC. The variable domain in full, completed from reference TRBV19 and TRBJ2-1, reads DGGITQSPKYLFRKEGQNVTLSCEQNLNHDAMYWYRQDPGQGLRLIYYSQIVNDFQKGDIAEGYSVSREKKESFPLTVTSAQKNPTAFYLCASSKEGKVYNEQFFGPGTRLTVL.

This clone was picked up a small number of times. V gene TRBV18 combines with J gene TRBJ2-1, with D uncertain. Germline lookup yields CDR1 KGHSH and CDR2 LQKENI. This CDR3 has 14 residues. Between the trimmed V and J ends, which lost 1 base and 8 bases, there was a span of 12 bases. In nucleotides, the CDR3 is TGTGCCAGCTCACCACTGGCCCGTGGAGATGAGCAGTTCTTC. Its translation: CASSPLARGDEQFF.

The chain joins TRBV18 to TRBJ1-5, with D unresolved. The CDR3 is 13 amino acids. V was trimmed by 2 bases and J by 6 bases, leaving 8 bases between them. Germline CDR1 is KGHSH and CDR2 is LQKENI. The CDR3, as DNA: TGTGCCAGCTCACCATCGGGTAGTCAGCCCCAGCATTTT. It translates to CASSPSGSQPQHF.

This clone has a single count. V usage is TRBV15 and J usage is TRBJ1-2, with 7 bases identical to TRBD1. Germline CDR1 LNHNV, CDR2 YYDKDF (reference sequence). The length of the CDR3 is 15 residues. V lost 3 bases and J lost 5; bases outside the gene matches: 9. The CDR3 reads CATSRNRGPLYGYTF. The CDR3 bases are TGTGCCACCAGCAGGAACAGGGGCCCTCTATATGGCTACACCTTC.

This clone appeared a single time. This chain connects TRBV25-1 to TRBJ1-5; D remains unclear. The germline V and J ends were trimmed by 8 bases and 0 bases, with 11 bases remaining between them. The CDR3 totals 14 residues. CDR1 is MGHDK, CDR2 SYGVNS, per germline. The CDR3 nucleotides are TGTGCCAGCCGAGGACGAAATAGCAATCAGCCCCAGCATTTT. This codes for CASRGRNSNQPQHF.

The DNA of the CDR3 is TGTGCCAGCAGCCTCGGGGGGGCCGGGGAGACCCAGTACTTC. Its translation is CASSLGGAGETQYF. The chain combines TRBV3-1 (or the pseudogene TRBV3-2) with TRBJ2-5; 8 nucleotides line up with TRBD2. Trimming cost V 4 bases and J 5 bases; bases outside gene matches: 6. Looked up from germline, CDR1 is LGHDT and CDR2 is YNNKEL (reference sequence). The CDR3 length is 14 residues.

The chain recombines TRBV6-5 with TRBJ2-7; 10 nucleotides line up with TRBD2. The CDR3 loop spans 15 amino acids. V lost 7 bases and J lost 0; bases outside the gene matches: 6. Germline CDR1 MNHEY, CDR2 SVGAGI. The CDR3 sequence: CASKVLAGSSYEQYV. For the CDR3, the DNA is TGTGCCAGCAAGGTACTAGCGGGGAGCTCCTACGAGCAGTACGTC.

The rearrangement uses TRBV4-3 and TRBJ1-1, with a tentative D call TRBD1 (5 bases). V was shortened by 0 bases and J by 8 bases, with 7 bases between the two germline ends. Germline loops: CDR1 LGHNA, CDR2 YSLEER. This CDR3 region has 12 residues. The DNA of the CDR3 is TGCGCCAGCAGCCAAGAGGGGGGGGAAGCTTTCTTT. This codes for CASSQEGGEAFF.

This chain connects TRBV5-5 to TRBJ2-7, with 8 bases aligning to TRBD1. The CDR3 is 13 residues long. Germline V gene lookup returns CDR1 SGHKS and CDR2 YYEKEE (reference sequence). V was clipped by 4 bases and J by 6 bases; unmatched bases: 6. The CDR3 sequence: CASSTDRAREQYV. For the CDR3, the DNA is TGTGCCAGCAGCACGGACAGGGCTCGCGAGCAGTACGTC.

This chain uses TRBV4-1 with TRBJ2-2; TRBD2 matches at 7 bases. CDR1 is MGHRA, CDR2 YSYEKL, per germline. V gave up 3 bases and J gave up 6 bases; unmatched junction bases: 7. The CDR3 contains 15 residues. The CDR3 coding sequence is TGCGCCAGCAGCCACACCCGGGAGGTACCCGGGGAGCTGTTTTTT. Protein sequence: CASSHTREVPGELFF.